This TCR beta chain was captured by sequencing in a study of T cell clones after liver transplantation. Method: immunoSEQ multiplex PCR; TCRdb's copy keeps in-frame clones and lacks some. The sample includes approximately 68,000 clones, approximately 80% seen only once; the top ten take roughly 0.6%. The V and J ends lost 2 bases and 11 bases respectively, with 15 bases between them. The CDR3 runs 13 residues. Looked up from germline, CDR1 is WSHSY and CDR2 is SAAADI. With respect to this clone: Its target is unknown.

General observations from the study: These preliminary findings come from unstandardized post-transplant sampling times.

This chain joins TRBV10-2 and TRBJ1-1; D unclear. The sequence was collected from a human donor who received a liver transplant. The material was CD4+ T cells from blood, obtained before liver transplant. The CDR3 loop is CASSELRGSGAFF. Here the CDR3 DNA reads TGCGCCAGCAGTGAGCTACGGGGAAGTGGGGCTTTCTTT.